Presented here are 29 T cell receptor beta chains from one specimen sequenced in a study of control samples from healthy donors and cancer patients. Assay used: immunoSEQ multiplex PCR; TCRdb lists only in-frame clones, some missing. This table holds about 76,000 clones, around 90% found once. The specimen was PBMCs. Receptors originate from a woman aged 50 to 60 with colorectal cancer.

The V call is TRBV7-2, the J call TRBJ1-5; TRBD1 might be the D (5 bases). The germline gives CDR1 SGHTA, CDR2 FQGNSA. This CDR3 contains 15 residues. Trimming pared 0 bases from V and 3 bases from J, leaving 9 bases between. The chain's CDR3 is CASSLAAGSNQPQHF. The CDR3 DNA sequence: TGTGCCAGCAGCTTAGCAGCAGGGTCCAATCAGCCCCAGCATTTT.

The V call is TRBV10-3, the J call TRBJ2-3; 14 bases fit TRBD2. The CDR3 has 18 amino acids. V was clipped by 1 base and J by 2 bases; unmatched bases: 5. Germline V gene data show CDR1 as ENHRY and CDR2 as SYGVKD. This chain's CDR3 is CAISEWGLAGETTDTQYF. The DNA for the CDR3 is TGTGCCATCAGTGAGTGGGGACTAGCGGGGGAGACCACAGATACGCAGTATTTT.

The V gene is TRBV5-6, the J gene TRBJ1-6; D unclear. Germline assignment: CDR1 SGHDT and CDR2 YYEEEE. This CDR3 has 16 residues. The germline V and J ends were trimmed by 1 base and 6 bases, with 14 bases remaining between them. CDR3: CASSLIAGLSNSPLHF. In DNA form, the CDR3 reads TGTGCCAGCAGCTTGATCGCAGGCCTATCTAATTCACCCCTCCACTTT.

The rearrangement uses TRBV6-5 and TRBJ1-5; no definite D call. The V gene lost 6 bases and the J gene lost 6 bases, with 9 bases spanning the gap. The CDR3 contains 12 residues. Germline assignment: CDR1 MNHEY and CDR2 SVGAGI. CDR3 in amino acids: CASRLNLQPQHF. The DNA for the CDR3 is TGTGCCAGCAGGCTTAACCTTCAGCCCCAGCATTTT.

V is TRBV30 and J is TRBJ2-7, with 9 bases that match TRBD2. Germline V gives CDR1 GTSNPN, CDR2 SVGIG (reference sequence). Losses at the gene ends were 2 bases for V and 3 bases for J; bases not matched to a gene: 2. This CDR3 contains 13 residues. Here the CDR3 reads CAWSISGGYEQYV. The CDR3, as DNA: TGTGCCTGGAGTATTAGCGGGGGCTACGAGCAGTACGTC.

This clone was found a few times. The V and J genes are TRBV7-8 and TRBJ1-2; weak D call: TRBD1 (5 bases). The ends were cut back, 5 bases at V and 0 bases at J, with 13 bases in the middle. CDR1 and CDR2 (germline): SGHVS, FQNEAQ. This CDR3 comprises 15 residues. The CDR3 nucleotides are TGTGCCAGCAGCCGAGGGACGGAATCTAACTATGGCTACACCTTC. Translated: CASSRGTESNYGYTF.

The chain is built from TRBV7-8 and TRBJ1-1; TRBD1 might be the D (6 bases). V lost 6 bases, J lost 0 bases, and 14 bases lay in between. The germline V gene has CDR1 SGHVS and CDR2 FQNEAQ. There are 15 residues in the CDR3. CDR3 nucleotide sequence: TGTGCCAGCAGACTACAGGGCGGGATGAACACTGAAGCTTTCTTT. Protein product: CASRLQGGMNTEAFF.

The chain carries TRBV9 and TRBJ1-2, with D perhaps TRBD1 (6 bases). In germline, CDR1 is SGDLS, CDR2 YYNGEE. This CDR3 has 14 amino acids. The V end lost 3 bases, the J end lost 5 bases, and 14 bases lay between the germline ends. The CDR3 spells CASSGLTGWYGYTF. CDR3 DNA: TGTGCCAGCAGCGGACTAACAGGGTGGTATGGCTACACCTTC. Full variable domain (rest looked up from reference TRBV9 and TRBJ1-2): DSGVTQTPKHLITATGQRVTLRCSPRSGDLSVYWYQQSLDQGLQFLIQYYNGEERAKGNILERFSAQQFPDLHSELNLSSLELGDSALYFCASSGLTGWYGYTFGSGTRLTVV.

This clone has just a few counts. The CDR3 nucleotides read TGTGCCAGCAGCTTACAGGGTGGGAATGAGCAGTTCTTC. Encoded protein: CASSLQGGNEQFF. V usage is TRBV5-4 and J usage is TRBJ2-1, with TRBD1 as a possible D gene (6 bases). Looked up from germline, CDR1 is SGHNT and CDR2 is YYREEE (reference sequence). This CDR3 region has 13 residues. V lost 2 bases and J 7 bases, leaving 10 bases between the germline ends.

This chain uses TRBV5-4 with TRBJ1-1, with D unclear. This CDR3 spans 15 amino acids. Germline V lookup: CDR1 SGHNT, CDR2 YYREEE (reference sequence). The germline V and J ends were trimmed by 0 bases and 1 base, with 10 bases remaining between them. This chain's CDR3 is CASSLASRGNTEAFF. CDR3 coding DNA: TGTGCCAGCAGCTTGGCCTCGCGGGGGAACACTGAAGCTTTCTTT.

This chain joins TRBV5-1 and TRBJ1-2; D uncertain. CDR3 length: 15 residues. The ends were cut back, 0 bases at V and 1 base at J, with 10 bases in the middle. In germline, CDR1 is SGHRS, CDR2 YFSETQ. The CDR3 DNA follows: TGCGCCAGCAGCTTGGTGGTAGGGTTTAACTATGGCTACACCTTC. Translation gives CASSLVVGFNYGYTF.

The gene calls are TRBV5-1 and TRBJ1-6; the D gene is possibly TRBD1 (5 bases). V lost 4 bases and J lost 13, with 15 bases in between. Looked up from germline, CDR1 is SGHRS and CDR2 is YFSETQ. The CDR3 has 13 residues. The CDR3 is CASSTGLGSPLHF. The CDR3 DNA is TGCGCCAGCAGCACGGGACTGGGTTCGCCCCTCCACTTT. The complete variable domain, with remaining parts taken from reference TRBV5-1 and TRBJ1-6, reads KAGVTQTPRYLIKTRGQQVTLSCSPISGHRSVSWYQQTPGQGLQFLFEYFSETQRNKGNFPGRFSGRQFSNSRSEMNVSTLELGDSALYLCASSTGLGSPLHFGNGTRLTVT.

The chain uses TRBV6-2 or TRBV6-3 and TRBJ1-1, with no clear D. The V end was cut by 0 bases, the J end by 0 bases, with 8 bases between. CDR3 length: 15 residues. Looked up from germline, CDR1 is MNHEY and CDR2 is SVGEGT. CDR3 in amino acids: CASSYSGGMNTEAFF. The CDR3 DNA reads TGTGCCAGCAGTTACTCGGGCGGCATGAACACTGAAGCTTTCTTT.

This chain uses TRBV5-4 with TRBJ2-3, with unresolved D. The V end lost 0 bases, the J end lost 0 bases, and 14 bases lay between the germline ends. This CDR3 contains 17 residues. Germline V CDR1 and CDR2: SGHNT, YYREEE (reference sequence). CDR3 residues: CASSLDGLADSTDTQYF. The CDR3 DNA reads TGTGCCAGCAGCTTGGATGGTTTAGCTGATAGCACAGATACGCAGTATTTT.

This chain uses TRBV11-3 with TRBJ1-6; no clear D. CDR1 and CDR2 (germline): SGHNT, YENEEA. The length of the CDR3 is 13 residues. The V end lost 0 bases, the J end lost 8 bases, and 5 bases lay between the germline ends. This chain's CDR3 is CASSLDRDSPLHF. DNA of the CDR3: TGTGCCAGCAGCTTAGATCGGGATTCACCCCTCCACTTT. Full variable domain (rest looked up from reference TRBV11-3 and TRBJ1-6): EAGVVQSPRYKIIEKKQPVAFWCNPISGHNTLYWYLQNLGQGPELLIRYENEEAVDDSQLPKDRFSAERLKGVDSTLKIQPAELGDSAVYLCASSLDRDSPLHFGNGTRLTVT.

This clone was observed a handful of times. The chain uses TRBV9 and TRBJ1-1, with D unclear. The CDR3 spans 14 residues. The V and J ends lost 0 bases and 1 base respectively, with 7 bases between them. Germline loops: CDR1 SGDLS, CDR2 YYNGEE. CDR3 region: CASSVASGNTEAFF. DNA of the CDR3: TGTGCCAGCAGCGTAGCTTCAGGGAACACTGAAGCTTTCTTT.

The rearrangement uses TRBV5-6 and TRBJ2-1; tentatively, D is TRBD2 (5 bases). Germline V gene sequence: CDR1 SGHDT, CDR2 YYEEEE. This CDR3 has 16 amino acids. V was shortened by 6 bases and J by 2 bases, with 18 bases between the two germline ends. The CDR3 DNA sequence: TGTGCCAGCATCGCGGCAGGACTGGGCCCCTACAATGAGCAGTTCTTC. Protein product: CASIAAGLGPYNEQFF.

Only a few counts were recorded for this clone. The J gene is TRBJ1-6, the V gene TRBV9; 7 nucleotides align to TRBD1. Germline V CDR1 and CDR2: SGDLS, YYNGEE. The CDR3 runs 15 residues. With V trimmed by 4 bases and J by 6 bases, 7 bases remained unmatched. The CDR3 sequence: CASSNRDSLNSPLHF. CDR3 sequence (DNA): TGTGCCAGCAGCAACCGGGACAGCCTTAATTCACCCCTCCACTTT.

The chain uses TRBV7-6 and TRBJ1-6; D is uncertain. Germline V CDR1 and CDR2: SGHVS, FNYEAQ. The CDR3 is 16 amino acids. Deletions cut 5 bases from V and 5 bases from J, with 16 bases between. CDR3 amino acids: CASSPRTTANNSPLHF. The CDR3 DNA follows: TGTGCCAGCAGCCCTAGAACGACGGCCAATAATTCACCCCTCCACTTT.

The chain recombines TRBV28 with TRBJ2-7; D gene ambiguous. Trimming shortened V by 4 bases and J by 0 bases, and 4 bases separated the two germline ends. Germline V gene sequence: CDR1 MDHEN, CDR2 SYDVKM. The CDR3 totals 12 residues. The CDR3 DNA is TGTGCCAGCAGTTGGGGCTCCTACGAGCAGTACGTC. The encoded protein is CASSWGSYEQYV.

This clone showed up just once. V usage is TRBV29-1 and J usage is TRBJ1-2; D call uncertain. V lost 6 bases and J 2 bases, leaving 7 bases between the germline ends. The germline CDR1 and CDR2 sequences are SQVTM and ANQGSEA. CDR3 length equals 11 residues. Written as DNA, the CDR3 is TGCAGCGTATCGGTAAACTATGGCTACACCTTC. This codes for CSVSVNYGYTF.

The genes are TRBV28 and TRBJ1-2, with D perhaps matching TRBD1 (6 bases). Trimming pared 8 bases from V and 7 bases from J, leaving 20 bases between. CDR3 size: 14 residues. Per germline, CDR1 MDHEN and CDR2 SYDVKM. As DNA, the CDR3 is TGTGCCAGCCAATACAGGGATTCTCGAAGTGGCTACACCTTC. Translated, it gives CASQYRDSRSGYTF.

The chain carries TRBV10-3 and TRBJ1-3, with TRBD1 matching 7 bases. Germline lookup yields CDR1 ENHRY and CDR2 SYGVKD. The CDR3 has 14 amino acids. With 5 bases clipped from V and 1 base from J, the junction kept 2 bases outside the gene matches. The CDR3 DNA is TGTGCCATCAGTCAGGGGGGATCTGGAAACACCATATATTTT. Translation gives CAISQGGSGNTIYF.

The chain recombines TRBV7-2 with TRBJ2-5; D is uncertain. V dropped 0 bases and J dropped 4 bases, with 9 bases sitting between them. The CDR3 is made up of 14 amino acids. In germline, CDR1 is SGHTA, CDR2 FQGNSA. The CDR3 sequence is CASSLARDRETQYF. The CDR3 DNA sequence: TGTGCCAGCAGCTTAGCAAGGGATAGAGAGACCCAGTACTTC. The full variable domain, in which reference TRBV7-2 and TRBJ2-5 provide the parts outside the CDR3, is GAGVSQSPSNKVTEKGKDVELRCDPISGHTALYWYRQSLGQGLEFLIYFQGNSAPDKSGLPSDRFSAERTGGSVSTLTIQRTQQEDSAVYLCASSLARDRETQYFGPGTRLLVL.

The gene calls are TRBV4-3 and TRBJ2-5; 8 bases are a match to TRBD1. CDR1 is LGHNA, CDR2 YSLEER, per germline. CDR3 length equals 17 residues. Unmatched junction bases numbered 9, after V lost 1 base and J lost 2 bases. CDR3 sequence reads: CASSQAWGNRGQETQYF. In DNA form, the CDR3 reads TGCGCCAGCAGCCAAGCATGGGGTAACAGGGGGCAAGAGACCCAGTACTTC.

The J gene is TRBJ2-5, the V gene TRBV3-1 (or the pseudogene TRBV3-2), with unresolved D. CDR1 is LGHDT, CDR2 YNNKEL, per germline (reference sequence). The CDR3 consists of 13 residues. V lost 6 bases and J 3 bases, leaving 11 bases between the germline ends. The CDR3 nucleotides read TGTGCCAGCAGTAAGGGCAGCAAAGAGACCCAGTACTTC. Translation gives CASSKGSKETQYF.

The chain joins TRBV24-1 to TRBJ2-5; 10 bases are shared with TRBD1. The CDR3 loop spans 15 amino acids. Germline CDR1 is KGHDR and CDR2 is SFDVKD. Trimming removed 9 bases from V and 2 bases from J; junction bases left unmatched: 8. DNA for the CDR3: TGTGCCACCCGAGAGGACAGGGGGGGGCAAGAGACCCAGTACTTC. This gives the protein CATREDRGGQETQYF.

The chain uses TRBV6-5 and TRBJ2-5; TRBD2 agrees at 8 bases. Germline-derived CDR1 and CDR2 are MNHEY and SVGAGI. The CDR3 has 14 residues. J lost 5 bases, V lost 6 bases, and 8 bases had no gene match. CDR3 amino acids: CASRPGGAGETQYF. For the CDR3, the DNA is TGTGCCAGCAGACCCGGGGGGGCGGGGGAGACCCAGTACTTC.

The V call is TRBV18, the J call TRBJ1-1, with TRBD1 as a possible D gene (6 bases). Germline lookup yields CDR1 KGHSH and CDR2 LQKENI. The CDR3 contains 13 residues. V shed 6 bases and J shed 5 bases, with 13 bases lying between them. CDR3 nucleotides: TGTGCCAGCTCCCTTAACAGGGAAACTGAAGCTTTCTTT. It encodes CASSLNRETEAFF.